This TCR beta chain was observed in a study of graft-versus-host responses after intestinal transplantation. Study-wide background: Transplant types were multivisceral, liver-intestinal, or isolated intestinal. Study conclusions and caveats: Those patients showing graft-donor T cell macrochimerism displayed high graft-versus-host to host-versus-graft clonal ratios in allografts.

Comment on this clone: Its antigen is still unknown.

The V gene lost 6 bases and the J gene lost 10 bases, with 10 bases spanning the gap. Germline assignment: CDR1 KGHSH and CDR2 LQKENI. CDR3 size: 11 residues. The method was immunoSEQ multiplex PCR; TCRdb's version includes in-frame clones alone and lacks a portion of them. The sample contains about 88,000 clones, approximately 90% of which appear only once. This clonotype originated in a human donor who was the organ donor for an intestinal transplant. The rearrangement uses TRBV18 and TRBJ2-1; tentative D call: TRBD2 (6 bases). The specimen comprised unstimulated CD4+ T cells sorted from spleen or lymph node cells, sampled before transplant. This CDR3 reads CASSPGGEQFF. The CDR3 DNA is TGTGCCAGCTCGCCCGGAGGGGAGCAGTTCTTC.